The 10 T cell receptor beta chains reported below all come from one sample, sequenced in a study of Ad26.COV2.S vaccination and SARS-CoV-2 variants. Clones were sequenced by immunoSEQ multiplex PCR, and TCRdb holds only the in-frame ones, with some missing. The sample includes about 420,000 clones, approximately 88% seen only once; the top ten take 3.6%. Treatment given: some 19 received Ad26.COV2.S at low or high dose, single or two shots; about five received placebo; per-sample allocation not given. Sampling occurred on day 63 after the first vaccine or placebo injection. Sequenced here: peripheral blood, sampled in a trial of Ad26.COV2.S vaccine versus placebo. Receptors originate from a person aged 18-65 years who received the Ad26.COV2.S COVID-19 vaccine or a placebo.

This rearrangement joins TRBV3-1 (or the pseudogene TRBV3-2) to TRBJ2-5; D is ambiguous. CDR1 is LGHDT and CDR2 is YNNKEL in the germline V gene (reference sequence). CDR3 length equals 16 residues. Trimming left V 4 bases short and J 0 bases short, with 15 bases between. The CDR3 reads CASSRTTVSYQETQYF. In nucleotides, the CDR3 is TGTGCCAGCAGCCGAACTACGGTTTCTTACCAAGAGACCCAGTACTTC.

J is TRBJ1-4 and V is TRBV10-3; D is unclear. The CDR3 extends over 12 amino acids. Germline V gene sequence: CDR1 ENHRY, CDR2 SYGVKD. Between the trimmed V and J ends, which lost 3 bases and 4 bases, there was a span of 3 bases. The CDR3 sequence: CAISDLNEKLFF. CDR3 DNA: TGTGCCATCAGTGACCTTAATGAAAAACTGTTTTTT.

This chain joins TRBV23-1 and TRBJ2-3, with D perhaps TRBD1 or TRBD2 (5 bases each). TRBV23-1 is an open reading frame whose function is uncertain. CDR3 size: 16 residues. The V end was cut by 2 bases, the J end by 3 bases, with 15 bases between. The CDR3 bases are TGCGCCAGCAGTCAACGAGAGAGGGGTAGGACAGATACGCAGTATTTT. It specifies CASSQRERGRTDTQYF.

This clone was seen a handful of times. This chain links TRBV7-2 with TRBJ1-3; no firm D call. The germline V gene has CDR1 SGHTA and CDR2 FQGNSA. The CDR3 has 14 residues. With 5 bases removed from V and 0 bases from J, the gap between germline ends came to 8 bases. The CDR3 bases are TGTGCCAGCAGCAGGGATTACTCTGGAAACACCATATATTTT. This codes for CASSRDYSGNTIYF.

The chain couples TRBV14 to TRBJ2-6, with D unclear. The V gene lost 1 base and the J gene lost 0 bases, with 10 bases spanning the gap. Germline V CDR1 and CDR2: SGHDN, FVKESK. This CDR3 contains 17 residues. Here the CDR3 DNA reads TGTGCCAGCAGCCAAGGGAACCGGCGCTCTGGGGCCAACGTCCTGACTTTC. Its protein is CASSQGNRRSGANVLTF. Drawing the rest from reference TRBV14 and TRBJ2-6, the complete variable domain is EAGVTQFPSHSVIEKGQTVTLRCDPISGHDNLYWYRRVMGKEIKFLLHFVKESKQDESGMPNNRFLAERTGGTYSTLKVQPAELEDSGVYFCASSQGNRRSGANVLTFGAGSRLTVL.

This chain joins TRBV2 and TRBJ1-1; a weak D match, TRBD1 (5 bases). Germline loops: CDR1 SNHLY, CDR2 FYNNEI. CDR3 length: 12 residues. Trimming pared 0 bases from V and 8 bases from J, leaving 7 bases between. In nucleotides, the CDR3 is TGTGCCAGCAGTGAAGCGGGACGGGAAGCTTTCTTT. As protein: CASSEAGREAFF.

The CDR3 sequence is CASSLLLAEGQPQHF. CDR3 coding DNA: TGTGCCAGCAGTCTCCTGCTGGCAGAAGGACAGCCCCAGCATTTT. The chain is built from TRBV28 and TRBJ1-5; no clear D gene. The CDR3 is made up of 15 amino acids. V was shortened by 5 bases and J by 7 bases, with 18 bases between the two germline ends. Germline V CDR1 and CDR2: MDHEN, SYDVKM.

The gene calls are TRBV4-1 and TRBJ2-5; D unclear. The CDR3 loop spans 13 amino acids. The germline V gene has CDR1 MGHRA and CDR2 YSYEKL. V was shortened by 1 base and J by 4 bases, with 7 bases between the two germline ends. The CDR3 here is CASSQAWRETQYF. In nucleotides, the CDR3 is TGCGCCAGCAGCCAAGCCTGGAGAGAGACCCAGTACTTC.

The chain uses TRBV7-9 and TRBJ2-7; D call uncertain. Germline CDR1 is SEHNR and CDR2 is FQNEAQ (reference sequence). The CDR3 runs 11 residues. V was trimmed by 3 bases and J by 9 bases, leaving 9 bases between them. The CDR3 is CASSLVGGQYF. The CDR3 DNA reads TGTGCCAGCAGCTTGGTCGGTGGGCAGTACTTC.

The rearrangement links TRBV5-6 to TRBJ1-6; D unclear. The CDR3 is 12 amino acids. V lost 0 bases and J 10 bases, leaving 5 bases between the germline ends. From germline, CDR1 is SGHDT and CDR2 YYEEEE. In DNA form, the CDR3 reads TGTGCCAGCAGCTTGGTCTTATCACCCCTCCACTTT. Translating gives CASSLVLSPLHF.